This T cell receptor beta chain emerged from a study of T cell clones after liver transplantation. Generated by immunoSEQ multiplex PCR, the TCRdb table keeps only in-frame clones and is missing some. There are about 72,000 clones in the sample; around nine tenths occur only once, and roughly 3% lies in the top ten. This clone occurred once. The TCR comes from a human donor who received a liver transplant. Sequencing used CD4+ T cells from blood, obtained before liver transplant.

The CDR3 spells CSVAYRDRGAKNIQYF. As DNA, the CDR3 is TGCAGCGTCGCCTACCGGGACAGGGGAGCCAAAAACATTCAGTACTTC. V usage is TRBV29-1 and J usage is TRBJ2-4; 10 positions agree with TRBD1. The germline V gene has CDR1 SQVTM and CDR2 ANQGSEA. V was pared by 6 bases and J by 0 bases, with 8 bases of the junction left unmatched. CDR3 size: 16 residues. The full variable domain, rest sourced from reference TRBV29-1 and TRBJ2-4, is SAVISQKPSRDICQRGTSLTIQCQVDSQVTMMFWYRQQPGQSLTLIATANQGSEATYESGFVIDKFPISRPNLTFSTLTVSNMSPEDSSIYLCSVAYRDRGAKNIQYFGAGTRLSVL.